The 14 T cell receptor beta chains below all came from one sample that was sequenced in a study of control samples from healthy donors and cancer patients. Some clones are missing from TCRdb's copy, which holds only in-frame ones; the method was immunoSEQ multiplex PCR. The sample has 90,000 to 150,000 clones, 80% to 95% seen once. Sample: blood. Receptors originate from a woman between 18 and 30 years old in good health.

The CDR3 protein is CASSPRGSGANVLTF. For the CDR3, the DNA is TGTGCCAGCAGCCCTCGAGGCTCTGGGGCCAACGTCCTGACTTTC. This chain connects TRBV4-2 to TRBJ2-6; D not certain. Germline V CDR1 and CDR2: LGHNA, YNFKEQ. The V gene lost 4 bases and the J gene lost 0 bases, with 7 bases spanning the gap. This CDR3 region has 15 residues.

The chain couples TRBV6-5 to TRBJ2-1; D tentatively reads TRBD1 or TRBD2 (5 bases each). The V gene lost 8 bases and the J gene lost 4 bases, with 18 bases spanning the gap. CDR1 is MNHEY and CDR2 is SVGAGI in the germline V gene. The CDR3 totals 15 residues. The CDR3 protein is CASSIWSGAYNEQFF. Here the CDR3 DNA reads TGTGCCAGCTCTATTTGGTCCGGGGCTTACAATGAGCAGTTCTTC.

The chain uses TRBV23-1 and TRBJ2-5, with D hard to call. TRBV23-1 is annotated as an ORF whose role is uncertain. This CDR3 is built from 13 residues. V was cut by 9 bases and J by 1 base, with 12 bases left in between. CDR3 amino acids: CARRLGTQETQYF. CDR3 bases: TGCGCCAGAAGGTTGGGCACCCAAGAGACCCAGTACTTC.

The chain recombines TRBV15 with TRBJ2-3; no clear D. The CDR3 is 14 amino acids. Trimming removed 9 bases at V and 2 bases at J, with 15 bases between. Germline V gene data show CDR1 as LNHNV and CDR2 as YYDKDF (reference sequence). As DNA, the CDR3 is TGTGCCACTACTCGAGTGGACGCCACAGATACGCAGTATTTT. Amino acids: CATTRVDATDTQYF.

The chain combines TRBV10-3 with TRBJ2-3; D remains ambiguous. Germline V gene lookup returns CDR1 ENHRY and CDR2 SYGVKD. There are 14 residues in the CDR3. The germline V and J ends were trimmed by 4 bases and 0 bases, with 8 bases remaining between them. This chain's CDR3 is CAISGQVSTDTQYF. CDR3 DNA: TGTGCCATCAGTGGGCAGGTTAGCACAGATACGCAGTATTTT.

This chain links TRBV28 with TRBJ1-1; D perhaps matches TRBD1 (6 bases). Germline CDR1 and CDR2: MDHEN and SYDVKM. This CDR3 spans 12 amino acids. Trimming shortened V by 7 bases and J by 5 bases, and 11 bases separated the two germline ends. CDR3 residues: CASIRGWTEAFF. CDR3 nucleotide sequence: TGTGCCAGCATCAGGGGCTGGACTGAAGCTTTCTTT.

The chain combines TRBV27 with TRBJ2-5, with D unresolved. Germline CDR1 reads MNHEY; CDR2 reads SMNVEV (reference sequence). The CDR3 consists of 13 residues. V dropped 2 bases and J dropped 1 base, with 5 bases sitting between them. This CDR3 reads CASSLGSQETQYF. The CDR3 coding sequence is TGTGCCAGCAGTTTAGGCAGCCAAGAGACCCAGTACTTC.

The chain has TRBV2 and TRBJ2-1; 9 bases map to TRBD2. Trimming at V came to 2 bases and at J to 6 bases, leaving 5 bases not matched to a gene. The CDR3 runs to 15 residues. Germline assignment: CDR1 SNHLY and CDR2 FYNNEI. CDR3 sequence (DNA): TGTGCCAGCAGTGAAAGGCTAGCGGGGTTCAATGAGCAGTTCTTC. This translates into CASSERLAGFNEQFF.

In its sample, this clone was seen a few times. This chain links TRBV7-6 with TRBJ2-7; D call uncertain. Per germline, CDR1 SGHVS and CDR2 FNYEAQ. V was cut by 5 bases and J by 3 bases, with 14 bases left in between. The length of the CDR3 is 14 residues. The CDR3 nucleotides are TGTGCCAGCAGCCCGAGTGACCGAAACTACGAGCAGTACTTC. Protein: CASSPSDRNYEQYF. Drawing the rest from reference TRBV7-6 and TRBJ2-7, the complete variable domain is GAGVSQSPRYKVTKRGQDVALRCDPISGHVSLYWYRQALGQGPEFLTYFNYEAQQDKSGLPNDRFSAERPEGSISTLTIQRTEQRDSAMYRCASSPSDRNYEQYFGPGTRLTVT.

The V gene is TRBV4-3, the J gene TRBJ2-2, with 10 positions matching TRBD2. The CDR3 is made up of 16 amino acids. The V segment lost 4 bases and the J segment 5 bases; nucleotides outside the gene matches: 7. Looked up from germline, CDR1 is LGHNA and CDR2 is YSLEER. As DNA, the CDR3 is TGCGCCAGCAGCCGGGAAGCGGGAGGGCCGACCGGGGAGCTGTTTTTT. It codes for CASSREAGGPTGELFF.

V is TRBV2 and J is TRBJ2-1; 10 bases agree with TRBD2. The germline gives CDR1 SNHLY, CDR2 FYNNEI. This CDR3 region has 15 residues. The ends lost 2 bases at V and 9 bases at J; junction bases unmatched: 7. DNA of the CDR3: TGTGCCAGCAGTGAATCGAGCGGGGGGGCAAGTGAGCAGTTCTTC. Translation: CASSESSGGASEQFF.

The chain couples TRBV18 to TRBJ2-7; the match to TRBD2 covers 9 bases. CDR1 is KGHSH, CDR2 LQKENI, per germline. The CDR3 runs to 16 residues. Losses at the gene ends were 0 bases for V and 4 bases for J; bases not matched to a gene: 7. In nucleotides, the CDR3 is TGTGCCAGCTCACCACCGGGTAGCGGGAGCCAATACGAGCAGTACTTC. It translates to CASSPPGSGSQYEQYF.

The chain employs TRBV6-1 and TRBJ2-1; TRBD2 agrees at 9 bases. V lost 1 base and J lost 8; bases outside the gene matches: 6. The CDR3 has 15 residues. Germline assignment: CDR1 MNHNS and CDR2 SASEGT. This chain's CDR3 is CASSEGGTSIHEQFF. The CDR3 DNA follows: TGTGCCAGCAGTGAAGGGGGGACTAGCATACATGAGCAGTTCTTC.

The chain employs TRBV9 and TRBJ2-3; TRBD1 might be the D (6 bases). The CDR3 has 18 residues. Germline values: CDR1 SGDLS, CDR2 YYNGEE. Trimming took 1 base from V and 8 from J, leaving 26 bases between them. Here the CDR3 reads CASSVSSAGTGPQGTQYF. In nucleotides, the CDR3 is TGTGCCAGCAGCGTAAGCTCCGCCGGGACGGGACCACAGGGTACGCAGTATTTT.